What follows describes a single TCR beta chain. Its cognate antigen is unknown. The record originates from a study of vaccination and CD4 T cells after COVID-19. Treatment described: 10-day PBMC culture with coronavirus spike peptide pools or control peptides (ViraFEST assay). Once obtained from cultured CD4+ T cells, the DNA was sequenced using the Oncomine TCR Beta short-read assay. Genomic DNA was isolated from cultured CD4+ T cells. From the PCR reads, TCRdb called clonotypes with MiXCR, one entry per CDR3 protein. Here the sample spans fewer than 20,000 distinct CDR3 sequences, roughly 73% being singletons. CDR3 size: 14 residues. Unmatched junction bases numbered 5, after V lost 8 bases and J lost 1 base. Germline CDR1 is MNHNS and CDR2 is SASEGT. Points from the study as a whole: A median of roughly 87% of reactive clones, in convalescent patients, became evident only post-vaccination.

The clonotype comes from a human donor who had recovered from COVID-19. The chain has TRBV6-1 and TRBJ1-5, with 7 bases that match TRBD1. The sequenced material came from CD4+ T cells from blood, cultured in vitro. The CDR3 DNA reads as TGTGCCAGCTTTAAACAGGGGAGCAATCAGCCCCAGCATTTT. Translating gives CASFKQGSNQPQHF.